The clone carrying this TCR beta chain was seen only a few times. Its cognate antigen is unknown. A single record per CDR3 protein comes from TCRdb applying MiXCR to the 5' RACE reads. The sample has about 340,000 distinct CDR3 sequences, over 13% seen once. The sample belongs to a study of T-cell memory formation after mild COVID-19. Study in general: The two donors had largely donor-specific TCR clusters. The study, taken as a whole, reports: Specificity for SARS-CoV-2 was not confirmed among the second-wave clones peaking on day 37. The study detected some responding clones in pre-infection memory, suggesting cross-reactive memory joined. Contracting CD4+ clones lay largely in CM and EM, with CD8+ ones residing in EMRA.

The sequenced sample was PBMCs or a T cell subset sorted from them (not recorded which). This sequence originates from a man between 18 and 35 years old who had mild COVID-19 (a few samples of this study predate the infection). Cell type and time point are not known.

CDR3 sequence: CASSPARFGTQYF. CDR3 coding DNA: TGTGCCAGCAGTCCAGCCCGGTTCGGGACCCAGTACTTC. The chain links TRBV12-3 or TRBV12-4 to TRBJ2-5; D is uncertain. V was clipped by 5 bases and J by 7 bases, with 14 bases between them. CDR3 size: 13 residues.